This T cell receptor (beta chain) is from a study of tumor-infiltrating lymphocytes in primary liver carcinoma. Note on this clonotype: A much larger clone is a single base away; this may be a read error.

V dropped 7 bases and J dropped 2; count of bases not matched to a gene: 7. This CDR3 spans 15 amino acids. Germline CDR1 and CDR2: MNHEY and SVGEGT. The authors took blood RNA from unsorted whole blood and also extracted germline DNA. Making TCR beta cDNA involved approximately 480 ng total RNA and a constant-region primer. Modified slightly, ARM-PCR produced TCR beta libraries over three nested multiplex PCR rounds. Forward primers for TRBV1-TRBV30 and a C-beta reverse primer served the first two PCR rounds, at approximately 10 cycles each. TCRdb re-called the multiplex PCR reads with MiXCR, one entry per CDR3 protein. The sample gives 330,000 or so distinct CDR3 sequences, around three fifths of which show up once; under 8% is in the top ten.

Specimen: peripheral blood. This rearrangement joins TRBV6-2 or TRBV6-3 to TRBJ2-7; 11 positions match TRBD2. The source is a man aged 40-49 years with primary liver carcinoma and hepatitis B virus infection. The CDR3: CASNPGLAAAYEQYF. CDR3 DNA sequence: TGTGCCAGCAACCCGGGACTAGCGGCAGCCTACGAGCAGTACTTC.